The T cell receptor beta chain under discussion was sequenced for a study of shared T cell receptors in the human thymus. This clone was observed a handful of times. Some clones are missing from TCRdb's copy, which holds only in-frame ones; the method was immunoSEQ multiplex PCR. Of some 640,000 clones detected, approximately 87% appear once; the ten largest clones hold 0.009% to 0.0095%. CDR1 and CDR2 (germline): KGHSH, LQKENI. The CDR3 sequence is 14 residues long. Trimming removed 0 bases at V and 4 bases at J, with 6 bases between. These same data were also listed under a study on human thymus T cells.

This chain joins TRBV18 and TRBJ2-2; D gene ambiguous. This TCR was sampled from a boy in the first two years of life with a congenital heart defect. The specimen was thymocytes. CDR3 amino acids: CASSPPRPTGELFF. CDR3 nucleotides: TGTGCCAGCTCACCACCGAGGCCCACCGGGGAGCTGTTTTTT.